This paragraph covers one TCR beta chain sequence. Its matching antigen is unknown. The sample originates from a study of OX40 agonist ivuxolimab in advanced cancers. Study overall: The diagnoses of dose-escalation patients were hepatocellular carcinoma, melanoma, renal cell or head and neck cancer. The mean age was around 56 years, ranging from 23 to 79, with 65% to 90% of participants male. Study outcomes and limitations: The 0.1-3.0 mg/kg partial responders had among the lowest clonal expansion.

Autoimmune disease history or systemic immunosuppression meant exclusion. Only in-frame clones appear in the TCRdb table, and some are missing; sequencing was by immunoSEQ multiplex PCR. The top ten clones hold 2.6% of a sample with tens of thousands of clones, roughly nine tenths of them seen once. V dropped 5 bases and J dropped 2; count of bases not matched to a gene: 13. Per the germline V gene, CDR1 is SEHNR and CDR2 is FQNEAQ (reference sequence). There are 19 residues in the CDR3. This material consisted of CD4+ or CD8+ T cells sorted from blood, taken in a trial of the OX40 agonist ivuxolimab. The V call is TRBV7-9, the J call TRBJ2-5; 14 nucleotides line up with TRBD2. This receptor was obtained from an adult with an advanced solid tumor such as melanoma, head and neck, liver or kidney cancer. This CDR3 reads CASSEPGLAGAGGQETQYF. CDR3 nucleotide sequence: TGTGCCAGCAGCGAGCCGGGACTAGCGGGAGCCGGAGGGCAAGAGACCCAGTACTTC.